This T cell receptor beta chain was identified during a study of shared clonotypes between healthy human individuals. Study-level background: CD4 naive and CD4 memory each took three plates per donor, while CD8 naive took two and CD8 memory one. Study-level points and caveats: Compared with memory subsets, naive subsets generally had larger estimated richness.

With 4 bases removed from V and 3 bases from J, the gap between germline ends came to 10 bases. CDR3 length: 14 residues. In germline, CDR1 is MDHEN, CDR2 SYDVKM. TCRdb's copy holds only in-frame clones and misses some; the assay was immunoSEQ multiplex PCR. The sample holds 980,000 or so clones, approximately 80% seen once. On this clone itself: Antigen specificity is unknown.

The TCR sequence derives from a man between 18 and 29 years old in good health. This rearrangement joins TRBV28 to TRBJ1-5; possibly TRBD1 for D (6 bases). Sample: memory CD4+ T cells sorted from blood. Subset: CD45RA-negative fraction. Written as DNA, the CDR3 is TGTGCCAGCAGTTGGGGGGGCTACAATCAGCCCCAGCATTTT. It yields the protein CASSWGGYNQPQHF.